The sequence of this T cell receptor (beta chain) was determined in a study of PD-L1 blockade in urothelial cancer. About the research overall: Of about 30 patients, approximately 23 were males with bladder-origin urothelial cancer. Each blood sample yielded a median of about 150,000 T cells.

As for this clone: Its antigen is unknown.

The data were produced by immunoSEQ multiplex PCR, yet TCRdb's version contains in-frame clones alone and is incomplete. The sample lists about 63,000 clones; under 90% were seen once. This CDR3 has 15 residues. The ends were cut back, 5 bases at V and 7 bases at J, with 20 bases in the middle. Germline V gene sequence: CDR1 SEHNR, CDR2 FQNEAQ (reference sequence). Described time point: pretreatment peripheral blood. Study-wide points: Below-median TCR clonality that was measured in pretreatment blood predicted better survival.

The V gene is TRBV7-9, the J gene TRBJ1-2, with D maybe TRBD1 (5 bases). This specimen was PBMCs, taken around atezolizumab (anti-PD-L1) treatment. The TCR was taken from a man between 65 and 79 years old with urothelial cancer. CDR3 nucleotide sequence: TGTGCCAGCAGCCCCCGTGGAGGGGTGTCGCGTGGCTACACCTTC. Translating it yields CASSPRGGVSRGYTF.